Listed below are T cell receptor beta chains from one sample, sequenced in a study of T-cell reconstitution after alpha-beta-depleted transplantation in children. TCRdb re-analysed the PCR reads in MiXCR, keeping a single row per CDR3 protein. Of about 590,000 distinct CDR3 sequences in the sample, 10% to 15% are singletons; the top ten hold over 2%. Source: PBMCs, mostly from graft donor cells, taken 360 days after TCRalphabeta/CD19-depleted stem cell transplant. The receptor source for this set is a male patient aged 10 to 17 who had a stem cell transplant for acute myeloid leukemia, so the T cells may come from the graft donor. CDR3s include the opening cysteine and the closing phenylalanine or tryptophan. A D gene is named only where the DNA matches it firmly. The size entry is marked missing in some rows and otherwise reads once, few, many or a size class.

>TRBV7-7|TRBJ2-1|few|TRBD2
CASSLSSGSSHEQFF
TGTGCTAGCAGCTTATCCAGCGGGAGTAGCCATGAGCAGTTCTTC
>TRBV10-3|TRBJ2-7|once|TRBD2
CAISESKGLAGEGPYEQYF
TGTGCCATCAGTGAGTCAAAGGGACTAGCGGGAGAGGGGCCCTACGAGCAGTACTTC
>TRBV20-1|TRBJ2-3|few|TRBD2
CSARLRTSGTDTQYF
TGCAGTGCTAGACTCCGGACTAGCGGCACAGATACGCAGTATTTT
>TRBV12-3/TRBV12-4|TRBJ2-2|.|.
CASPRGGLTGELFF
TGTGCCAGCCCAAGGGGGGGTTTGACCGGGGAGCTGTTTTTT
>TRBV20-1|TRBJ2-3|.|TRBD2
CSKRGTRRDTQYF
TGCAGCAAACGAGGGACTAGAAGAGATACGCAGTATTTT
>TRBV6-2/TRBV6-3|TRBJ2-1|few|.
CASSYSGIFGGNEQFF
TGTGCCAGCAGTTACTCAGGCATTTTTGGTGGGAATGAGCAGTTCTTC
>TRBV12-5|TRBJ2-1|few|.
CASGLSPAWGLRSYNEQFF
TGTGCTAGTGGTTTGTCTCCTGCATGGGGATTGAGGTCCTACAATGAGCAGTTCTTC
>TRBV4-2|TRBJ1-5|.|.
CASSQARENQPQHF
TGTGCCAGCAGCCAAGCCCGGGAGAATCAGCCCCAGCATTTT
>TRBV20-1|TRBJ2-5|many|.
CSAQGQQYQETQYF
TGCAGTGCTCAGGGGCAGCAGTACCAAGAGACCCAGTACTTC
>TRBV7-2|TRBJ2-5|.|TRBD2
CASSLGGRGQETQYF
TGTGCCAGCAGCTTAGGCGGGAGGGGCCAAGAGACCCAGTACTTC
>TRBV18|TRBJ2-7|.|TRBD2
CASSEWTSGSYEQYF
TGTGCCAGCTCAGAGTGGACTAGCGGATCCTACGAGCAGTACTTC
>TRBV29-1|TRBJ2-2|few|TRBD2
CSVSGTRGDTGELFF
TGCAGCGTTTCCGGGACTAGGGGTGACACCGGGGAGCTGTTTTTT
>TRBV7-9|TRBJ1-4|few|.
CASSFWGSVEKLFF
TGTGCCAGCAGCTTCTGGGGCAGCGTTGAAAAACTGTTTTTT
>TRBV20-1|TRBJ2-4|.|.
CSASTGQGRDLLLAKNIQYF
TGCAGTGCTAGCACGGGCCAGGGAAGGGACCTACTTCTAGCCAAAAACATTCAGTACTTC
>TRBV7-3|TRBJ2-6|few|.
CASSWGLSSGANVLTF
TGTGCCAGCAGCTGGGGATTGAGCTCTGGGGCCAACGTCCTGACTTTC
>TRBV5-5|TRBJ2-7|.|.
CASSLVGVSSYEQYF
TGTGCCAGCAGCTTGGTAGGAGTCAGCTCCTACGAGCAGTACTTC
>TRBV3-1|TRBJ1-6|.|.
CASRRTDRGYNSPLHF
TGTGCCAGTAGAAGGACAGACCGAGGTTATAATTCACCCCTCCACTTT
>TRBV20-1|TRBJ2-3|few|TRBD1
CSATDRGRRDTQYF
TGCAGTGCTACGGACAGGGGGCGCAGAGATACGCAGTATTTT
>TRBV20-1|TRBJ2-1|many|.
CSARNLQGRDEQFF
TGCAGTGCTAGAAACCTCCAGGGGCGCGATGAGCAGTTCTTC
>TRBV7-2|TRBJ2-1|many|TRBD2
CASYSGSYNEQFF
TGTGCCAGCTATAGCGGGTCCTACAATGAGCAGTTCTTC
>TRBV20-1|TRBJ1-4|.|TRBD1
CSAQPGQGLEGKLFF
TGCAGTGCGCAACCGGGACAGGGCCTTGAAGGAAAACTGTTTTTT
>TRBV5-1|TRBJ2-7|.|.
CASSFKANEQYF
TGCGCCAGCAGCTTTAAAGCAAACGAGCAGTACTTC
>TRBV20-1|TRBJ2-2|.|TRBD1
CSASRQGSGELFF
TGCAGTGCTAGTCGACAGGGCTCCGGGGAGCTGTTTTTT
>TRBV7-9|TRBJ2-7|few|TRBD2
CASSLGDRAGGTYEQYF
TGTGCCAGCAGCTTAGGCGATCGAGCGGGAGGTACCTACGAGCAGTACTTC
>TRBV3-1|TRBJ2-1|many|TRBD2
CASSPGTSGRYNEQFF
TGTGCCAGCAGCCCAGGGACTAGCGGGAGATACAATGAGCAGTTCTTC
>TRBV6-2/TRBV6-3|TRBJ1-2|few|.
CASKPSSAGYTF
TGTGCCAGCAAACCGTCTTCGGCGGGCTACACCTTC
>TRBV27|TRBJ2-1|.|TRBD2
CASSLPTSGVRPYNEQFF
TGTGCCAGCAGTTTACCGACTAGCGGAGTTCGACCCTACAATGAGCAGTTCTTC
>TRBV29-1|TRBJ2-7|few|.
CSASLNDYEQYF
TGCAGCGCTAGTCTTAACGATTACGAGCAGTACTTC
>TRBV6-1|TRBJ2-1|few|TRBD2
CASIRLAGELYNEQFF
TGTGCCAGCATTCGACTAGCGGGAGAACTTTACAATGAGCAGTTCTTC
>TRBV11-2|TRBJ2-2|few|TRBD2
CASSLERAGGNTGELFF
TGTGCCAGCAGCTTAGAAAGAGCGGGAGGTAACACCGGGGAGCTGTTTTTT
>TRBV5-4|TRBJ2-2|many|.
CASSQARLAPFLNTGELFF
TGTGCCAGCAGCCAGGCCAGGCTGGCTCCCTTCTTGAACACCGGGGAGCTGTTTTTT
>TRBV28|TRBJ2-1|.|TRBD2
CASSSTSGTPYNEQFF
TGTGCCAGCAGTTCGACGAGCGGGACTCCCTACAATGAGCAGTTCTTC
>TRBV20-1|TRBJ2-1|few|.
CSAKEPGPVEQFF
TGCAGTGCTAAGGAGCCCGGCCCGGTTGAGCAGTTCTTC
>TRBV3-1|TRBJ2-1|.|TRBD2
CASSQDLGLAGPEQFF
TGTGCCAGCAGCCAAGATCTGGGACTAGCGGGACCTGAGCAGTTCTTC
>TRBV3-1|TRBJ2-7|.|TRBD2
CASSQGGLAGVTGEQYF
TGTGCCAGCAGCCAAGGTGGACTAGCGGGAGTAACGGGGGAGCAGTACTTC
>TRBV7-8|TRBJ2-3|many|.
CASSLFGAQTGTDTQYF
TGTGCCAGCAGCTTATTTGGGGCTCAGACGGGCACAGATACGCAGTATTTT
>TRBV6-5|TRBJ1-3|.|.
CASSYSGSAGNTIYF
TGTGCCAGCAGTTACTCGGGGTCGGCTGGAAACACCATATATTTT
>TRBV6-5|TRBJ2-7|many|.
CASSRTTGEQYF
TGTGCCAGCAGCCGCACGACGGGGGAGCAGTACTTC
>TRBV5-1|TRBJ2-5|few|TRBD2
CASSPGLGEETQYF
TGCGCCAGCAGCCCGGGACTAGGGGAAGAGACCCAGTACTTC
>TRBV28|TRBJ2-4|many|.
CASSFGSAKNIQYF
TGTGCCAGCAGCTTTGGATCAGCCAAAAACATTCAGTACTTC
>TRBV7-9|TRBJ2-1|few|.
CASSLGQAREPDEQFF
TGTGCCAGCAGCCTTGGACAAGCTAGGGAGCCGGATGAGCAGTTCTTC
>TRBV12-3/TRBV12-4|TRBJ1-5|many|.
CASSPYQGKYSNQPQHF
TGTGCCAGCAGTCCCTACCAGGGGAAGTATAGCAATCAGCCCCAGCATTTT
>TRBV7-9|TRBJ1-5|.|.
CASSLDREAYQPQHF
TGTGCCAGCAGCTTAGACAGGGAGGCATATCAGCCCCAGCATTTT
>TRBV15|TRBJ2-1|.|TRBD2
CATRVRPSGSIYNEQFF
TGTGCCACCAGAGTTAGACCTAGCGGGAGTATCTACAATGAGCAGTTCTTC
>TRBV20-1|TRBJ2-1|many|.
CSARAGSSYNEQFF
TGCAGTGCTAGAGCGGGAAGCTCCTACAATGAGCAGTTCTTC
>TRBV7-8|TRBJ2-7|.|TRBD2
CASSLGLADLGGQYF
TGTGCCAGCAGCTTGGGACTAGCGGATCTAGGCGGGCAGTACTTC
>TRBV12-3/TRBV12-4|TRBJ2-3|many|.
CASSFVSTDTQYF
TGTGCCAGCAGTTTCGTGAGCACAGATACGCAGTATTTT
>TRBV20-1|TRBJ2-7|.|TRBD1
CSAYPLRNRDRGYEQYF
TGCAGTGCCTACCCTTTACGGAACCGGGACAGGGGCTACGAGCAGTACTTC
>TRBV4-3|TRBJ2-7|many|.
CASSPRLIQPTARSYEQYF
TGCGCCAGCAGCCCTCGTTTAATCCAGCCCACAGCTAGGAGCTACGAGCAGTACTTC
>TRBV29-1|TRBJ2-7|many|.
CSVSRDFGYEQYF
TGCAGCGTCAGCCGGGACTTCGGCTACGAGCAGTACTTC
>TRBV10-3|TRBJ1-1|few|.
CAISPSGGPRTLGAFF
TGTGCCATCAGCCCCTCCGGGGGCCCGCGGACACTGGGGGCTTTCTTT
>TRBV9|TRBJ1-1|few|.
CASSVEGPTGNTEAFF
TGTGCCAGCAGCGTAGAGGGACCGACCGGGAACACTGAAGCTTTCTTT
>TRBV12-3/TRBV12-4|TRBJ2-5|.|TRBD2
CASSLTGGSGQETQYF
TGTGCCAGCAGTTTAACAGGCGGGAGCGGCCAAGAGACCCAGTACTTC
>TRBV5-1|TRBJ2-1|.|.
CASSTLSGPRPYNEQFF
TGCGCCAGCAGCACACTGTCGGGGCCCCGGCCATACAATGAGCAGTTCTTC
>TRBV28|TRBJ2-4|.|.
CASTTEEGKNIQYF
TGTGCCAGCACTACCGAGGAGGGCAAAAACATTCAGTACTTC
>TRBV7-9|TRBJ2-7|many|TRBD1
CASSLERTGPLNSYEQYF
TGTGCCAGCAGCTTAGAAAGGACAGGCCCTCTAAATAGCTACGAGCAGTACTTC
>TRBV6-5|TRBJ2-5|few|.
CASSYAGLPYQETQYF
TGTGCCAGCAGTTATGCAGGGCTTCCGTACCAAGAGACCCAGTACTTC